The text below deals with one TCR beta chain. Assay used: immunoSEQ multiplex PCR; TCRdb lists only in-frame clones, some missing. This sample carries roughly 130,000 clones, over 75% of them seen once, and the ten largest clones take around 3.4%. This CDR3 is 14 amino acids long. In germline, CDR1 is LGHNA, CDR2 YNFKEQ. The V end was cut by 0 bases, the J end by 6 bases, with 9 bases between. These data are taken from a study of blood T cell repertoires in COVID-19. The chain joins TRBV4-2 to TRBJ1-5, with D maybe TRBD1 (6 bases). What was sequenced was peripheral blood. This TCR derives from a woman aged 60-75 years with acute or convalescent COVID-19. CDR3 nucleotide sequence: TGTGCCAGCAGCCAAGATGAAGGGGGTCAGCCCCAGCATTTT. It translates to CASSQDEGGQPQHF.